The rows below give T cell receptor beta chains drawn from one sample of a study of beta chain features in type 1 diabetes. Clones were sequenced by immunoSEQ multiplex PCR, and TCRdb holds only the in-frame ones, with some missing. The sample lists around 160,000 clones, around 63% seen once, with around 0.096% in the top ten. The sequenced material came from naive CD4+ T cells from blood. These TCRs come from a man younger than 45 with type 1 diabetes. Each CDR3 is given with its conserved first and last residue. D genes are given only for firm matches. Not all rows give a size; the values are once, few, many and, for expanded clones, a class.

TGCAGTGCGCACAATCGGGAGACCCAGTACTTC	CSAHNRETQYF	TRBV20-1	-	TRBJ2-5	-
TGTGCCAGCAGCTTTGGTTCCGTCCGGGACGGACAAGAGACCCAGTACTTC	CASSFGSVRDGQETQYF	TRBV7-9	-	TRBJ2-5	-
TGTGCCAGCAGTGAACTCCCCACAGGGGGAGAGACCCAGTACTTC	CASSELPTGGETQYF	TRBV2	TRBD1	TRBJ2-5	once
TGCGCCAGCAGCCAACTCTCCCGAGGTCACACTGAAGCTTTCTTT	CASSQLSRGHTEAFF	TRBV4-3	-	TRBJ1-1	-
TGTGCCAGCAGCTTCGGACAGGGCACAGATACGCAGTATTTT	CASSFGQGTDTQYF	TRBV11-2	TRBD1	TRBJ2-3	few
TGTGCCAGCAGCCGGACAGGGGGCGCTACCCAAGAGACCCAGTACTTC	CASSRTGGATQETQYF	TRBV14	TRBD1	TRBJ2-5	-
TGTGCCAGCAGCCGGGGGAACTACAATGAGCAGTTCTTC	CASSRGNYNEQFF	TRBV14	-	TRBJ2-1	-
TGCAGCGCTGGACCGGGCGCAGAGACCCAGTACTTC	CSAGPGAETQYF	TRBV29-1	-	TRBJ2-5	few
TGCGCCAGCAGCTCAGGAAGGAGCACAGATACGCAGTATTTT	CASSSGRSTDTQYF	TRBV4-1	-	TRBJ2-3	-
TGTGCCTGGGGACAGGGCGGATGGGAGCTGTTTTTT	CAWGQGGWELFF	TRBV30	TRBD1	TRBJ2-2	-
TGCGCCAGCAGCTTGGCCTTGTCGGGGGGTCCTCCAGAGACCCAGTACTTC	CASSLALSGGPPETQYF	TRBV5-1	TRBD2	TRBJ2-5	-
TGTGCCAGCAGCCCTTTGGGGCCGTACAATGAGCAGTTCTTC	CASSPLGPYNEQFF	TRBV7-2	-	TRBJ2-1	-
TGCGCCAGCAGCTTCCTCCCGGGACTAGAAGAGACCCAGTACTTC	CASSFLPGLEETQYF	TRBV5-1	TRBD2	TRBJ2-5	few
TGTGCCAGCAGCGCAGCGCGGGCAGGGAACACTGAAGCTTTCTTT	CASSAARAGNTEAFF	TRBV28	-	TRBJ1-1	few
TGTGCCAGCAGTATTAACAGTTTGCGGGGGGCCAACGTCCTGACTTTC	CASSINSLRGANVLTF	TRBV27	-	TRBJ2-6	-
TGTGCCAGCAGCTTGACGAACACTGAAGCTTTCTTT	CASSLTNTEAFF	TRBV5-6	-	TRBJ1-1	-
TGCGCCAGCAGCGATGGGCAGGGTGTTACCTACGAGCAGTACTTC	CASSDGQGVTYEQYF	TRBV4-3	-	TRBJ2-7	-
TGTGCCTGGCAGAAAGGGACAGTAGATCAGCCCCAGCATTTT	CAWQKGTVDQPQHF	TRBV30	TRBD1	TRBJ1-5	-
TGCGCCAGCAGCCCGCCGGATAACCAAGAGACCCAGTACTTC	CASSPPDNQETQYF	TRBV5-1	-	TRBJ2-5	few
TGTGCCAGCAAGAAACAGGGGATCGAGCAGTACTTC	CASKKQGIEQYF	TRBV28	TRBD1	TRBJ2-7	-
TGTGCCACCGCATCGCCTCTCCCGAACACCGGGGAGCTGTTTTTT	CATASPLPNTGELFF	TRBV28	-	TRBJ2-2	-
TGTGCCATCACCGGGACAGAGAACACTGAAGCTTTCTTT	CAITGTENTEAFF	TRBV10-3	TRBD1	TRBJ1-1	few
TGTGCCAGCAGCCCCAGGGATTCTAGCTCCTACGAGCAGTACTTC	CASSPRDSSSYEQYF	TRBV5-6	-	TRBJ2-7	-
TGTGCCAGCAGCGTAGAGGGGTCATCTGGGGCCAACGTCCTGACTTTC	CASSVEGSSGANVLTF	TRBV9	-	TRBJ2-6	-
TGTGCCACCAGCAGAGTTGGTCCGACTGTGGAGACCCAGTACTTC	CATSRVGPTVETQYF	TRBV15	-	TRBJ2-5	once
TGTGCCAGCAGTTACTTTGGGGGCGGAGAGACCCAGTACTTC	CASSYFGGGETQYF	TRBV6-5	-	TRBJ2-5	few
TGTGCCACCAGCAGAGGACAGGGGGATGGCTACACCTTC	CATSRGQGDGYTF	TRBV15	TRBD1	TRBJ1-2	-
TGTGCCAGCAGCTTATCCCTCCAGGAGACCCAGTACTTC	CASSLSLQETQYF	TRBV7-2	-	TRBJ2-5	once
TGTGCCAGCAGCTTGGAACCTTACAGGGGCTACACCTTC	CASSLEPYRGYTF	TRBV5-4	-	TRBJ1-2	-
TGTGCCAGCAGAGCGGCCGAAAGATCCCAAGAGACCCAGTACTTC	CASRAAERSQETQYF	TRBV6-5	-	TRBJ2-5	-
TGCGCCAGCAGCCAAGGCGGGGGACAGGGGGCAGATACGCAGTATTTT	CASSQGGGQGADTQYF	TRBV4-3	TRBD1	TRBJ2-3	-
TGTGCCAGCAGCCACGGACACTCCTACGAGCAGTACTTC	CASSHGHSYEQYF	TRBV7-2	-	TRBJ2-7	few
TGCAGCTACAGGGACAGCGGGGAAGAGACCCAGTACTTC	CSYRDSGEETQYF	TRBV29-1	-	TRBJ2-5	-
TGTGCCAGCTCACCATACACCTCCCGGGATAGAGAGACCCAGTACTTC	CASSPYTSRDRETQYF	TRBV18	-	TRBJ2-5	-
TGTGCCAGCAGCGCCCCCAACATGGAGACCCAGTACTTC	CASSAPNMETQYF	TRBV9	-	TRBJ2-5	-
TGCGCCAGCAGCCAATCAGGGGGACGCGAGACCCAGTACTTC	CASSQSGGRETQYF	TRBV4-3	TRBD1	TRBJ2-5	-
TGTGCCAGCCTCCGGGACAGCAACTATGGCTACACCTTC	CASLRDSNYGYTF	TRBV2	TRBD1	TRBJ1-2	-